Listed below are T cell receptor gamma chains from one sample, sequenced in a study of gamma-delta chains in newborns, infants, children. TCRdb repeated clone calling on the reads with CATT. Counted here are approximately 1,700 gamma-chain clones, approximately 12% occurring once; the ten biggest clones make up around half. The sample consisted of blood. These receptors were obtained from a child who was a newborn, infant or young child, either healthy, febrile or measles-vaccinated (not recorded which). Both conserved end residues are part of each CDR3. The order of the fields is J gene, V gene, clone size, CDR3 DNA, CDR3 protein. Clone sizes are given selectively: once, few, many, or a class where the clone is expanded.

TRGJP	TRGV9	NA	TGTGCCTTGTGGGAGCTGGGGTTGGGCAAAAAAATCAAGGTATTT	CALWELGLGKKIKVF
TRGJP	TRGV9	NA	TGTGCATTGTGGGAGGTCCGAAAGGTTGGCAAAAAAATCAAGGTATTT	CALWEVRKVGKKIKVF
TRGJP	TRGV9	few	TGTGCCTTGTGGGAAAGGCAAGAGTTGGGCAAAAAAATCAAGGTATTT	CALWERQELGKKIKVF
TRGJP	TRGV9	large	TGTGCCTTGTGGGAGGTGCGCGGGTTGGGCAAAAAAATCAAGGTATTT	CALWEVRGLGKKIKVF
TRGJP	TRGV9	NA	TGTGCCTTGTGGGAGGTACTCCAAGAGTTGGGCAAAAAAATCAAGGTATTT	CALWEVLQELGKKIKVF
TRGJP	TRGV9	medium-sized	TGTGCCTTGTGGGAGGTGCTACAAGAGTTGGGCAAAAAAATCAAGGTATTT	CALWEVLQELGKKIKVF
TRGJP	TRGV9	NA	TGTGCCTTGTGGGAGGGGACGATGGGAGAGTTGGGCAAAAAAATCAAGGTATTT	CALWEGTMGELGKKIKVF
TRGJP	TRGV9	NA	TGTGCCTTGTGGGACACACAAGAGTCGGGCAAAAAAATCAAGGTATTT	CALWDTQESGKKIKVF
TRGJP	TRGV9	few	TGTGCCTTGTGGGAGGCCAGGGGGTTGGGCAAAAAAATCAAGGTATTT	CALWEARGLGKKIKVF
TRGJP1	TRGV9	few	TGTGCCTTGTGGGAGTATACCACTGGTTGGTTCAAGATATTT	CALWEYTTGWFKIF
TRGJP	TRGV9	medium-sized	TGTGCCTTGTGGGAGGTGCACACCAACACGGAGTTGGGCAAAAAAATCAAGGTATTT	CALWEVHTNTELGKKIKVF
TRGJP	TRGV9	NA	TGTGCCTTGTGGGAGGTGCAGGGTCCCCAAGAGTTGTGCAAAAAAATCAAGGTATTT	CALWEVQGPQELCKKIKVF
TRGJ1/TRGJ2	TRGV9	few	TGTGCCTTGTGGGAGGTGCACGAATTTGGTAATTATTATAAGAAACTCTTT	CALWEVHEFGNYYKKLF
TRGJP	TRGV9	medium-sized	TGTGCCTTGTGGGAGACCAAGCAAGAGTTGGGCAAAAAAATCAAGGTATTT	CALWETKQELGKKIKVF
TRGJP	TRGV9	medium-sized	TGTGCCTTGTGGGGGAACTTCCCGGAGTTGGGCAAAAAAATCAAGGTATTT	CALWGNFPELGKKIKVF
TRGJP	TRGV9	NA	TGTGCCTTGTGGGAGGACATGTCGCACCAAGAGTTGGGCAAAAAAATCAAGGTATTT	CALWEDMSHQELGKKIKVF
TRGJP	TRGV9	NA	TGTGCCTTGTGGGAGGTGCTACCAGAGTTGGGCAAAAAAATCGAGGTATTT	CALWEVLPELGKKIEVF
TRGJP	TRGV9	medium-sized	TGTGCCTTGTGGGAGGCCCCTGAGTTGGGCAAAAAAATCAAGGTATTT	CALWEAPELGKKIKVF
TRGJP1	TRGV9	NA	TGTGCCTTGTATACCACTGGTTGGTTCAAGATATTT	CALYTTGWFKIF
TRGJP	TRGV9	NA	TGTGCCTTGTGGGAGGCCCCCCAAGAGTTGGGCAAAAAAGTCAAGGTATTT	CALWEAPQELGKKVKVF
TRGJP	TRGV9	NA	TGTGCCTTGTGGGACCCCGAAGAGTTGGGCAAAAAAATCAAGGTATTT	CALWDPEELGKKIKVF
TRGJ1/TRGJ2	TRGV2	medium-sized	TGTGCCACCTGGGACGCGGTTTATTATAAGAAACTCTTT	CATWDAVYYKKLF
TRGJP	TRGV9	few	TGTGCCTTGTGGATACAAGAGTTGGGCAAAAAAATCAAGGTATTT	CALWIQELGKKIKVF
TRGJP	TRGV9	few	TGTGCCTTGTGGGAGGTGCTCCAAGAGTTGGGCAAAAAAATCAAGGTATTT	CALWEVLQELGKKIKVF
TRGJP2	TRGV8	medium-sized	TGTGCCACCTGGGATAGGCCGAGTGATTGGATCAAGACGTTT	CATWDRPSDWIKTF
TRGJP	TRGV9	NA	TGTGCCTTGTGGGAGGCCCGCCTTGAGTTGGGCAAAAAAATCAAGGTATTT	CALWEARLELGKKIKVF
TRGJ1/TRGJ2	TRGV9	NA	TGTGCCTTGTGGGAGGTGCACCGAGATTATTATAAGAAACTCTTT	CALWEVHRDYYKKLF
TRGJP	TRGV9	medium-sized	TGTGCCTTGTGGGAGATTCTCGAGTTGGGCAAAAAAATCAAGGTATTT	CALWEILELGKKIKVF
TRGJP	TRGV9	medium-sized	TGTGCCTTGTGGGAGGTGTTGTTGGGCAAAAAAATCAAGGTATTT	CALWEVLLGKKIKVF
TRGJP	TRGV9	NA	TGTGCCCTGTGGGTCGAGTTGGGCAAAAAAATCAAGGTATTT	CALWVELGKKIKVF
TRGJP	TRGV9	medium-sized	TGTGCCTTGTGGGAGGTGCAAGAAGAGTTGGGCAAAAAAATCAAGGTATTT	CALWEVQEELGKKIKVF
TRGJP	TRGV9	NA	TGTGCCTTGTGGGGCACCTTGCAAGAGTTGGGCAAAAAAATCAAGGTATTT	CALWGTLQELGKKIKVF
TRGJ1/TRGJ2	TRGV9	medium-sized	TGTGCCTTGTGGGAGGATTATTATAAGAAACTCTTT	CALWEDYYKKLF
TRGJP	TRGV9	few	TGTGCCTTGTGGGAGGTGCACACCAACACGGAGTTGGGCAAGAAAATCAAGGTATTT	CALWEVHTNTELGKKIKVF
TRGJP	TRGV9	few	TGTGCCTTGTGGGAGGTGCAGGCAGAGTTGGGCAAAAAAATCAAGGTATTT	CALWEVQAELGKKIKVF
TRGJP	TRGV9	few	TGCGCCTTGTGGGAGGTGCACGCCGAGTTGGGCAAAAAAATCAAGGTATTT	CALWEVHAELGKKIKVF
TRGJP	TRGV9	few	TGTGCCTTGTGGGATAAAGAGGAGTTGGGCAAAAAAATCAAGGTATTT	CALWDKEELGKKIKVF
TRGJP	TRGV9	few	TGTGCCTTGTGGGAGTTCCCTCAAGAGTTGGGCAAAAAAATCAAGGTATTT	CALWEFPQELGKKIKVF
TRGJP	TRGV9	medium-sized	TGTGCCTTGTGGGAGGTGCGATGGGAGTTGGGCAAAAAAATCAAGGTATTT	CALWEVRWELGKKIKVF
TRGJP	TRGV9	few	TGTGCCTTGTGGGAGGTGCTTCGCGAGTCGGGCAAAAAAATCAAGGTATTT	CALWEVLRESGKKIKVF
TRGJP	TRGV9	NA	TGTGCCTTGTGGGAGGTGCGATTGGGCAAAAAAATCAAGGTATTT	CALWEVRLGKKIKVF
TRGJP	TRGV9	large	TGTGCCTTGTGGGAGTCGCAAGAGTTGGGCAAAAAAATCAAGGTATTT	CALWESQELGKKIKVF
TRGJP	TRGV9	few	TGTGCCTTGTGGGAGGTGAGAATGGGCAAAAAAATCAAGGTATTT	CALWEVRMGKKIKVF
TRGJP	TRGV9	NA	TGTGCCTTGTGGGAGGATAAAGAGTCGGGCAAAAAAATCAAGGTATTT	CALWEDKESGKKIKVF
TRGJP	TRGV9	large	TGTGCCTTGTGGGAGGGACAAGAGTTGGGCAAAAAAATCAAGGTATTT	CALWEGQELGKKIKVF
TRGJP	TRGV9	large	TGTGCCTTGTGGGAGGTAGGAGAGTTGGGCAAAAAAATCAAGGTATTT	CALWEVGELGKKIKVF
TRGJP	TRGV9	few	TGTGCCTCCAGGGGGGAGTTGGGCAAAAAAATCAAGGTATTT	CASRGELGKKIKVF
TRGJP1	TRGV8	large	TGTGCCACCTGGGATACCACTGGTTGGTTCAAGATATTT	CATWDTTGWFKIF
TRGJP	TRGV9	few	TGTGCCTTGTGGGAGTTAGGGGAGTTGGGCAAAAAAATCAAGGTATTT	CALWELGELGKKIKVF